Listed here is a single T cell receptor beta chain. Its matching antigen is unknown. Noted time point: pre-sensitization, week 0. Described treatment: therapeutic diphenylcyclopropenone sensitization with weekly scalp DPC. This record belongs to a study of human T cells and chemical hapten exposure. Study as a whole: There were per-sample TCR yield variations, arising mainly from small pooled library volume differences.

Broader study findings: All donors were alopecia patients, so their immunity may differ from that of healthy people.

Trimming stripped 6 bases from V and 6 bases from J, with 20 bases between. The germline V gene has CDR1 SGHTA and CDR2 FQGNSA. CDR3 size: 15 residues. TCRdb used MiXCR to reprocess the RACE reads, holding one entry per CDR3 protein. The sample has roughly 380,000 distinct CDR3 sequences, 5% to 6.5% seen once; the top ten hold just over 2.5%. This receptor was taken from a woman aged 50 to 60 with alopecia areata. Some clones in this sample may be carry-over from other donors' samples. Sequencing used whole blood, obtained in connection with sensitization to the hapten diphenylcyclopropenone (DPC). The chain is built from TRBV7-2 and TRBJ1-1; no firm D call. As DNA, the CDR3 is TGTGCCAGCAGTTCCACCGGAACGGGCGGAGCTGAAGCTTTCTTT. Protein sequence: CASSSTGTGGAEAFF.